The 14 T cell receptor beta chains below come from one sample, sequenced in a study of monozygotic twins with inflammatory bowel disease. From its re-call of the 5' RACE reads, TCRdb lists each CDR3 protein once, without DNA. The repertoire table contains around 450,000 distinct CDR3 sequences. Input material: blood. The receptor source for this set is a human donor with ulcerative colitis or Crohn's disease, or a healthy co-twin of an affected twin (not recorded which).

The rearrangement links TRBV20-1 to TRBJ2-1; TCRdb's assignment of TRBD2 cannot be checked, as there is no DNA. The CDR3 is 11 residues long. Germline-derived CDR1 and CDR2 are DFQATT and SNEGSKA (reference sequence). This chain's CDR3 is CRLAGYNEQFF.

V is TRBV20-1 and J is TRBJ1-5. This CDR3 comprises 15 residues. Germline V gene sequence: CDR1 DFQATT, CDR2 SNEGSKA (reference sequence). This CDR3 reads CSARGSGTSNQPQHF.

This chain links TRBV4-1 with TRBJ2-1; no DNA is available, so the TRBD2 call from TCRdb remains unchecked. CDR3 size: 19 residues. Germline CDR1 is MGHRA and CDR2 is YSYEKL. This CDR3 is CASSQDVVAGGQSYNEQFF.

This chain uses TRBV4-2 with TRBJ1-2; TCRdb's D call of TRBD1 is untestable without DNA. Germline loops: CDR1 LGHNA, CDR2 YNFKEQ. The CDR3 loop spans 16 amino acids. CDR3: CASSQEGTPTERGYTF.

The gene calls are TRBV20-1 and TRBJ2-5. Germline V gives CDR1 DFQATT, CDR2 SNEGSKA (reference sequence). The CDR3 spans 13 residues. CDR3 loop: CSGLEGFSETQYF.

The rearrangement uses TRBV5-1 and TRBJ2-7. Germline loops: CDR1 SGHRS, CDR2 YFSETQ. The CDR3 sequence is 14 residues long. The CDR3 sequence is CASSLSGPSFEQYF.

V is TRBV12-3 or TRBV12-4 and J is TRBJ2-1; TCRdb names TRBD2, which stays unverified in the absence of DNA. This CDR3 is 16 amino acids long. This CDR3 reads CASSGTSGRADGEQFF.

This sequence joins TRBV18 and TRBJ1-1; the TCRdb D gene call, TRBD1, has no DNA to confirm it. Germline V gene lookup returns CDR1 KGHSH and CDR2 LQKENI. The length of the CDR3 is 16 residues. CDR3 sequence reads: CASSLTTGVPGTEAFF.

V gene TRBV20-1 combines with J gene TRBJ2-5; the TCRdb D gene call, TRBD1, has no DNA to confirm it. The CDR3 is 14 residues long. The germline V gene has CDR1 DFQATT and CDR2 SNEGSKA (reference sequence). This chain's CDR3 is CSARDLGRVVAQYF.

The genes are TRBV7-2 and TRBJ2-5; TCRdb gives TRBD2 as the D gene, but with no DNA this cannot be confirmed. The CDR3 runs to 15 residues. Per germline, CDR1 SGHTA and CDR2 FQGNSA. CDR3 loop: CASSLESSGVETQYF. The variable domain in full, with the rest retrieved from reference TRBV7-2 and TRBJ2-5, is GAGVSQSPSNKVTEKGKDVELRCDPISGHTALYWYRQSLGQGLEFLIYFQGNSAPDKSGLPSDRFSAERTGGSVSTLTIQRTQQEDSAVYLCASSLESSGVETQYFGPGTRLLVL.

V gene TRBV29-1 combines with J gene TRBJ2-7; TCRdb lists TRBD1, though no DNA is available to test this call. Germline assignment: CDR1 SQVTM and CDR2 ANQGSEA. The CDR3 totals 13 residues. CDR3 region: CSVELPGFGEQYF.

The V and J genes are TRBV7-2 and TRBJ1-2; there is no DNA to check the TCRdb D call of TRBD1. The CDR3 is 15 amino acids. The germline gives CDR1 SGHTA, CDR2 FQGNSA. The CDR3 region is CASSLGAGESYGYTF.

This chain connects TRBV6-1 to TRBJ1-1; TCRdb lists TRBD1, though no DNA is available to test this call. The CDR3 length is 15 residues. Germline V gene data show CDR1 as MNHNS and CDR2 as SASEGT. The CDR3 sequence: CASSGQGAGKLEAFF.

The rearrangement joins TRBV27 to TRBJ1-2; TCRdb proposes TRBD1, but this gene call is untestable without DNA. The CDR3 runs to 17 residues. Germline V CDR1 and CDR2: MNHEY, SMNVEV (reference sequence). The CDR3 region is CASSLSGGQGENYGYTF.